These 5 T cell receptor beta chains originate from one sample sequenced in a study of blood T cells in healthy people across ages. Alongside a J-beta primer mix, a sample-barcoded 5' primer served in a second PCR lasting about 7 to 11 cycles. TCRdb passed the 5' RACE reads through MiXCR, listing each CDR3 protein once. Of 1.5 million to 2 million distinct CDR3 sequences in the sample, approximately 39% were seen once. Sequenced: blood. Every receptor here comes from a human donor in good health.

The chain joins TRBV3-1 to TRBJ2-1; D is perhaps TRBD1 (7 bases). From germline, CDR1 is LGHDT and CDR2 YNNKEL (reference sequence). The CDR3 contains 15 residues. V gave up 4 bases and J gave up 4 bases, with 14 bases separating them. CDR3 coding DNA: TGTGCCAGCAGCCGAGCGACAGGGACTTACAATGAGCAGTTCTTC. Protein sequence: CASSRATGTYNEQFF.

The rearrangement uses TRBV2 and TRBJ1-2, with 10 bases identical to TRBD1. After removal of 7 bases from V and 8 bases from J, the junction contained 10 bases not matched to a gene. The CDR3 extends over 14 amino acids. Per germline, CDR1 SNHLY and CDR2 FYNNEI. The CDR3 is CASNRDRGIDGYTF. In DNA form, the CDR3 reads TGTGCCAGCAACAGGGACAGGGGTATCGACGGCTACACCTTC.

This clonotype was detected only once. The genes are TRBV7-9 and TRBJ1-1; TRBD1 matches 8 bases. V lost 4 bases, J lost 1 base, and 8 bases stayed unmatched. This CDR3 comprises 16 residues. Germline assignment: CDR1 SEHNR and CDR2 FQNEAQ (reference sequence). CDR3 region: CASSSFRGTGNTEAFF. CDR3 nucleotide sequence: TGTGCCAGCAGCTCCTTTAGGGGGACAGGGAACACTGAAGCTTTCTTT. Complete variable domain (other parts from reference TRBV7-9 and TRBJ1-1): DTGVSQNPRHKITKRGQNVTFRCDPISEHNRLYWYRQTLGQGPEFLTYFQNEAQLEKSRLLSDRFSAERPKGSFSTLEIQRTEQGDSAMYLCASSSFRGTGNTEAFFGQGTRLTVV.

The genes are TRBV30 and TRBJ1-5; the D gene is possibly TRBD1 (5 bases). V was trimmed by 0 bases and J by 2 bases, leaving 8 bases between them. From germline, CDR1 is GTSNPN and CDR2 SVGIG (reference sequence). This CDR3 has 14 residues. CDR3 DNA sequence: TGTGCCTGGAGTGTAAAAGGGGGCAATCAGCCCCAGCATTTT. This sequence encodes CAWSVKGGNQPQHF.

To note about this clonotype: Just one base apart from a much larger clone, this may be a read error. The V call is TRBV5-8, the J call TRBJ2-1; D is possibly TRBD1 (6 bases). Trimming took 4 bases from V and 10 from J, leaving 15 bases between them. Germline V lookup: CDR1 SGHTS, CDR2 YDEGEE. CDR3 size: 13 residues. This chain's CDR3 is CASSLQGVYEQFF. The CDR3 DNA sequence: TGTGCCAGCAGCCTACAGGGAGTCTACGAGCAGTTCTTC.